This T cell receptor beta chain appears in the sequencing data of a study of early stage breast cancer tumors. Across the whole study: Each sample averaged roughly 9.6-fold read coverage. General study points: Chain pairing and CD4, CD8 or FOXP3 expression were not captured. Tumors had roughly 2.5-fold higher T cell density than normal breast.

Germline V gene lookup returns CDR1 SGDLS and CDR2 YYNGEE. V lost 2 bases to trimming and J lost 2 bases, with 14 bases between them. The CDR3 sequence is 15 residues long. About this clone: The antigen is not known.

Libraries were prepared by immunoSEQ multiplex PCR; TCRdb keeps only in-frame clonotypes and omits some of them. The data contain fewer than 70,000 clones, over 80% of them singletons. The sequenced sample was blood. The TCR was taken from a person in their forties with breast cancer. V and J are TRBV9 and TRBJ2-7; the D gene is possibly TRBD2 (6 bases). The CDR3 loop is CASSVIAEGPYEQYF. The DNA of the CDR3 is TGTGCCAGCAGCGTTATAGCGGAGGGGCCCTACGAGCAGTACTTC. Full variable domain (outside the CDR3, taken from reference TRBV9 and TRBJ2-7): DSGVTQTPKHLITATGQRVTLRCSPRSGDLSVYWYQQSLDQGLQFLIQYYNGEERAKGNILERFSAQQFPDLHSELNLSSLELGDSALYFCASSVIAEGPYEQYFGPGTRLTVT.